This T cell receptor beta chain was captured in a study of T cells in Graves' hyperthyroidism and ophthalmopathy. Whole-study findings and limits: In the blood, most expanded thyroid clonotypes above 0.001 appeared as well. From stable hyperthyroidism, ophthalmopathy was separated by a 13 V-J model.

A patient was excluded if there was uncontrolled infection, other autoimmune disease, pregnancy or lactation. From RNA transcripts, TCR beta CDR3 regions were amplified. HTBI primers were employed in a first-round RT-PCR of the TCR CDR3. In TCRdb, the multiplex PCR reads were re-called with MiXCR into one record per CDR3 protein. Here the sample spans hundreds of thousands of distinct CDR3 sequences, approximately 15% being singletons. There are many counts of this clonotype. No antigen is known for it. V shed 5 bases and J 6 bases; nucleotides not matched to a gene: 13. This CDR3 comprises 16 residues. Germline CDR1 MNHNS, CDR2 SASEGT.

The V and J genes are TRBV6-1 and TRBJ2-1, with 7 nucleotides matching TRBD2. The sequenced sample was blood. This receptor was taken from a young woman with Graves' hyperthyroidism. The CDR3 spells CASSLVWREFGNEQFF. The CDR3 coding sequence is TGTGCCAGCAGTTTGGTCTGGCGGGAGTTTGGCAATGAGCAGTTCTTC.